A selection of T cell receptor beta chains follows, all from one sample in a study of blood T cell repertoires in COVID-19. Sequenced by immunoSEQ multiplex PCR; TCRdb stores in-frame clones only, minus some. Seen here are more than 150,000 clones, about 80% observed once, and the top ten hold roughly 11%. Sequencing was carried out using PBMCs or T cells enriched from blood (not recorded which). These TCRs come from a middle-aged man who had recovered from COVID-19. The CDR3 runs from the conserved cysteine through the conserved F or W. Each record gives: J gene, clone size, D gene, V gene, CDR3 length, CDR3 DNA, CDR3 protein. D genes are given only for firm matches. The listing skips clone size in some rows; elsewhere it reads once, few, many or a size class.

j_call: TRBJ2-2; clone_size: -; d_call: TRBD1; v_call: TRBV2; cdr3_length: 16; cdr3_nt: TGTGCCAAACGGGACAGGGGTATCGCGAACACCGGGGAGCTGTTTTTT; cdr3_aa: CAKRDRGIANTGELFF
j_call: TRBJ1-2; clone_size: -; d_call: -; v_call: TRBV28; cdr3_length: 13; cdr3_nt: TGTGCCAGCAGCATTACAAGTAACTATGGCTACACCTTC; cdr3_aa: CASSITSNYGYTF
j_call: TRBJ2-5; clone_size: few; d_call: -; v_call: TRBV24-1; cdr3_length: 15; cdr3_nt: TGTGCCACCAGTGATTTCGAGGAATTCCAAGAGACCCAGTACTTC; cdr3_aa: CATSDFEEFQETQYF
j_call: TRBJ1-3; clone_size: -; d_call: -; v_call: TRBV4-1; cdr3_length: 14; cdr3_nt: TGCGCCAGCAGCCAAGATGTCAGTGGAAACACCATATATTTT; cdr3_aa: CASSQDVSGNTIYF
j_call: TRBJ1-3; clone_size: -; d_call: -; v_call: TRBV7-8; cdr3_length: 16; cdr3_nt: TGTGCCAGCAGCTTGATAGGGGTCCTCTCTGGAAACACCATATATTTT; cdr3_aa: CASSLIGVLSGNTIYF
j_call: TRBJ1-6; clone_size: -; d_call: TRBD1; v_call: TRBV5-4; cdr3_length: 15; cdr3_nt: TGTGCCAGCAGCTTAGGGGACAGCTATAATTCACCCCTCCACTTT; cdr3_aa: CASSLGDSYNSPLHF
j_call: TRBJ1-5; clone_size: -; d_call: -; v_call: TRBV19; cdr3_length: 13; cdr3_nt: TGTGCCAGTAACAGGGTTGGCAATCAGCCCCAGCATTTT; cdr3_aa: CASNRVGNQPQHF
j_call: TRBJ1-6; clone_size: -; d_call: -; v_call: TRBV6-5; cdr3_length: 13; cdr3_nt: TGTGCCAGCAGCCTGGACAGTAGCTCACCCCTCCACTTT; cdr3_aa: CASSLDSSSPLHF
j_call: TRBJ1-2; clone_size: -; d_call: -; v_call: TRBV4-1; cdr3_length: 15; cdr3_nt: TGCGCCAGCAGCCACCTAGGACAATTTGGCTATGGCTACACCTTC; cdr3_aa: CASSHLGQFGYGYTF
j_call: TRBJ1-1; clone_size: -; d_call: -; v_call: TRBV29-1; cdr3_length: 11; cdr3_nt: TGCAGCGTCACGGGGAACACTGAAGCTTTCTTT; cdr3_aa: CSVTGNTEAFF
j_call: TRBJ2-3; clone_size: -; d_call: TRBD1; v_call: TRBV24-1; cdr3_length: 15; cdr3_nt: TGTGCCACCAGTGATCCCGGACAGGATACAGATACGCAGTATTTT; cdr3_aa: CATSDPGQDTDTQYF
j_call: TRBJ2-1; clone_size: once; d_call: TRBD2; v_call: TRBV28; cdr3_length: 21; cdr3_nt: TGTGCCAGCCTGAGCGGGGGTCTCAAGACTCACCCCCCTGGGGGCTTTAATGAGCAGTTCTTC; cdr3_aa: CASLSGGLKTHPPGGFNEQFF
j_call: TRBJ2-2; clone_size: few; d_call: -; v_call: TRBV5-1; cdr3_length: 17; cdr3_nt: TGCGCCAGCAGCTCACGAACAGGGTACCTGAATAGCGGGGAGCTGTTTTTT; cdr3_aa: CASSSRTGYLNSGELFF
j_call: TRBJ2-5; clone_size: -; d_call: TRBD2; v_call: TRBV10-3; cdr3_length: 13; cdr3_nt: TGTGCCATCAGTGATGCGGGAGAAGAGACCCAGTACTTC; cdr3_aa: CAISDAGEETQYF
j_call: TRBJ2-1; clone_size: -; d_call: TRBD1; v_call: TRBV2; cdr3_length: 17; cdr3_nt: TGTGCCAGCAACGGACAGGGGGCCGGGACTAGCTTCAATGAGCAGTTCTTC; cdr3_aa: CASNGQGAGTSFNEQFF
j_call: TRBJ2-5; clone_size: -; d_call: TRBD2; v_call: TRBV7-7; cdr3_length: 15; cdr3_nt: TGTGCTAGCAGCAGCGCCGGGACTACCCAAGAGACCCAGTACTTC; cdr3_aa: CASSSAGTTQETQYF
j_call: TRBJ1-6; clone_size: -; d_call: TRBD1; v_call: TRBV5-4; cdr3_length: 17; cdr3_nt: TGTGCCAGCAGCCCTGAAAGACAGGGACGGCCTAATTCACCCCTCCACTTT; cdr3_aa: CASSPERQGRPNSPLHF
j_call: TRBJ1-2; clone_size: few; d_call: TRBD1; v_call: TRBV7-2; cdr3_length: 15; cdr3_nt: TGTGCCAGCAGCTCATCTCAGGGGGCTAGCTATGGCTACACCTTC; cdr3_aa: CASSSSQGASYGYTF
j_call: TRBJ1-1; clone_size: -; d_call: -; v_call: TRBV28; cdr3_length: 14; cdr3_nt: TGTGCCAGCAGTCCACCCACGCGGAACACTGAAGCTTTCTTT; cdr3_aa: CASSPPTRNTEAFF
j_call: TRBJ2-2; clone_size: -; d_call: TRBD2; v_call: TRBV27; cdr3_length: 16; cdr3_nt: TGTGCCAGCAGTTTACGGCGGGGGGGCCTTGGCGGGGAGCTGTTTTTT; cdr3_aa: CASSLRRGGLGGELFF
j_call: TRBJ1-5; clone_size: -; d_call: -; v_call: TRBV19; cdr3_length: 17; cdr3_nt: TGTGCCAGTAGTATAGGCCCACTCGGTGGAGACAATCAGCCCCAGCATTTT; cdr3_aa: CASSIGPLGGDNQPQHF
j_call: TRBJ1-3; clone_size: -; d_call: -; v_call: TRBV28; cdr3_length: 15; cdr3_nt: TGTGCCAGCAGCCCCGGCGGGCTCTCTGGAAACACCATATATTTT; cdr3_aa: CASSPGGLSGNTIYF
j_call: TRBJ1-5; clone_size: -; d_call: -; v_call: TRBV2; cdr3_length: 15; cdr3_nt: TGTGCCAGCAGTGTTGACACCGGGGGCAATCAGCCCCAGCATTTT; cdr3_aa: CASSVDTGGNQPQHF
j_call: TRBJ2-1; clone_size: -; d_call: TRBD1; v_call: TRBV13; cdr3_length: 14; cdr3_nt: TGTGCCAGCAGCAGGACAGGGTCGTACAATGAGCAGTTCTTC; cdr3_aa: CASSRTGSYNEQFF
j_call: TRBJ1-4; clone_size: -; d_call: -; v_call: TRBV12-3/TRBV12-4; cdr3_length: 13; cdr3_nt: TGTGCCAGCAGTTTTGGGCAGTCTGAAAAACTGTTTTTT; cdr3_aa: CASSFGQSEKLFF
j_call: TRBJ1-3; clone_size: -; d_call: TRBD1; v_call: TRBV29-1; cdr3_length: 15; cdr3_nt: TGCAGCGTCGACGGACAGGAGGGTGTCGGAAACACCATATATTTT; cdr3_aa: CSVDGQEGVGNTIYF
j_call: TRBJ2-1; clone_size: -; d_call: -; v_call: TRBV6-5; cdr3_length: 11; cdr3_nt: TGTGCCAGCAGCGACGGGGGAGAGCAGTTCTTC; cdr3_aa: CASSDGGEQFF
j_call: TRBJ1-4; clone_size: -; d_call: -; v_call: TRBV18; cdr3_length: 13; cdr3_nt: TGTGCCAGCTCACCACGACAGAATGAAAAACTGTTTTTT; cdr3_aa: CASSPRQNEKLFF
j_call: TRBJ1-2; clone_size: many; d_call: -; v_call: TRBV5-1; cdr3_length: 13; cdr3_nt: TGCGCCAGCAGCGCGGACAGTAACTATGGCTACACCTTC; cdr3_aa: CASSADSNYGYTF
j_call: TRBJ2-5; clone_size: -; d_call: -; v_call: TRBV11-2; cdr3_length: 16; cdr3_nt: TGTGCCAGCAGCTTAGGCGTGTCGGGAAGACAAGAGACCCAGTACTTC; cdr3_aa: CASSLGVSGRQETQYF
j_call: TRBJ2-1; clone_size: -; d_call: -; v_call: TRBV2; cdr3_length: 15; cdr3_nt: TGTGCCAGCAGTCCTAGTAGACTGGAGTACAATGAGCAGTTCTTC; cdr3_aa: CASSPSRLEYNEQFF
j_call: TRBJ2-7; clone_size: -; d_call: TRBD1; v_call: TRBV20-1; cdr3_length: 14; cdr3_nt: TGCAGTGCTAGTTTAACCGGGACAGCCCTCGAGCAGTACTTC; cdr3_aa: CSASLTGTALEQYF
j_call: TRBJ1-1; clone_size: -; d_call: -; v_call: TRBV2; cdr3_length: 15; cdr3_nt: TGTGCCAGCGAGCGGGACGGAGCTTTGAACACTGAAGCTTTCTTT; cdr3_aa: CASERDGALNTEAFF
j_call: TRBJ1-2; clone_size: -; d_call: TRBD1; v_call: TRBV3-1/TRBV3-2; cdr3_length: 13; cdr3_nt: TGTGCCAGCAGCCACTCACAGGGGTCTGGCTACACCTTC; cdr3_aa: CASSHSQGSGYTF
j_call: TRBJ1-2; clone_size: once; d_call: -; v_call: TRBV11-2; cdr3_length: 12; cdr3_nt: TGTGCCAGCAGCTTAGACGGGTATGGCTACACCTTC; cdr3_aa: CASSLDGYGYTF
j_call: TRBJ2-3; clone_size: -; d_call: TRBD1; v_call: TRBV27; cdr3_length: 15; cdr3_nt: TGTGCCAGCAGTTACCGGGACAGGGGTACAGATACGCAGTATTTT; cdr3_aa: CASSYRDRGTDTQYF